This TCR beta chain was observed in a study of blood T cells in healthy people across ages. Study-level points and caveats: The authors considered diversity estimates from one million T cells to be underestimates. It was the long-lived donors that had more naive CD4+ cells and higher diversity than aged donors.

With regard to this clonotype: Its antigen is not identified.

For the second PCR, which ran for about 6 to 11 cycles, a sample-barcoded 5' primer and a J-beta primer mix were used. TCRdb reprocessed the 5' RACE reads via MiXCR and lists one record per CDR3 protein. The sample lists roughly 800,000 distinct CDR3 sequences; roughly 50% were seen once. CDR1 DFQATT and CDR2 SNEGSKA come from the germline V gene (reference sequence). The CDR3 extends over 15 amino acids. The trim removed 2 bases at V and 7 bases at J, leaving 8 bases unmatched. The sequenced material came from blood. V and J are TRBV20-1 and TRBJ2-1; 10 positions agree with TRBD2. The sequence came from a man aged 30-40 years in good health. In DNA form, the CDR3 reads TGCAGTGCTAGACCCGCTAGCGGGAGTTTGAATGAGCAGTTCTTC. It translates to CSARPASGSLNEQFF.